This entry lists 25 T cell receptor beta chains sequenced from one sample in a study of blood T cell repertoires in COVID-19. The repertoire was sequenced with immunoSEQ multiplex PCR; TCRdb's copy has only in-frame clones and lacks some. There are 180,000 or so clones in the sample; approximately 85% occur only once, and over 9.5% lies in the top ten. Input material: peripheral blood. The receptors originated from a human donor with active or convalescent COVID-19. The donor label of this sample is uncertain.

The chain uses TRBV4-1 and TRBJ2-5; 11 bases match TRBD2. The CDR3 has 19 residues. Germline V gives CDR1 MGHRA, CDR2 YSYEKL. The J segment lost 3 bases and the V segment lost 0 bases, leaving 12 bases of the junction unmatched. The CDR3 is CASSQDPGTSGLLKETQYF. The CDR3 DNA reads TGCGCCAGCAGCCAAGATCCCGGGACTAGCGGACTACTCAAAGAGACCCAGTACTTC.

The V gene is TRBV5-1, the J gene TRBJ2-2; 7 nucleotides agree with TRBD1. Germline V lookup: CDR1 SGHRS, CDR2 YFSETQ. V lost 4 bases, J lost 1 base, and 4 bases stayed unmatched. The CDR3 consists of 15 residues. The CDR3 DNA reads as TGCGCCAGCAGCATGACAGGGCTGAACACCGGGGAGCTGTTTTTT. Translation: CASSMTGLNTGELFF.

There are a few counts of this clone. The gene calls are TRBV6-4 and TRBJ2-6, with unresolved D. The CDR3 runs to 16 residues. V was pared by 0 bases and J by 0 bases, with 6 bases between. Germline V gives CDR1 MRHNA, CDR2 SNTAGT. The CDR3: CASSDSAASGANVLTF. Here the CDR3 DNA reads TGTGCCAGCAGTGACTCGGCCGCCTCTGGGGCCAACGTCCTGACTTTC.

The CDR3 nucleotides are TGTGCCAGTAGCAGGGGGCAGGTGAACACTGAAGCTTTCTTT. This sequence encodes CASSRGQVNTEAFF. The chain links TRBV7-3 to TRBJ1-1; TRBD1 agrees at 8 bases. CDR1 is SGHTA and CDR2 is FQGTGA in the germline V gene. Trimming cost V 9 bases and J 0 bases; bases outside gene matches: 6. The CDR3 is 14 amino acids.

This clone came up a few times. The V gene is TRBV28, the J gene TRBJ1-5, with unresolved D. The CDR3 runs to 14 residues. V shed 1 base and J shed 5 bases, with 9 bases lying between them. CDR1 and CDR2 (germline): MDHEN, SYDVKM. The CDR3 protein is CASSLLTGDQPQHF. As DNA, the CDR3 is TGTGCCAGCAGTTTATTAACCGGAGATCAGCCCCAGCATTTT.

This clone appeared once. The chain joins TRBV30 to TRBJ1-5; weak D call: TRBD1 (5 bases). The CDR3 runs 13 residues. V was trimmed by 1 base and J by 4 bases, leaving 8 bases between them. Germline-derived CDR1 and CDR2 are GTSNPN and SVGIG (reference sequence). The DNA of the CDR3 is TGTGCCTGGAGTGACCGGGGGAATCAGCCCCAGCATTTT. This sequence encodes CAWSDRGNQPQHF.

This chain connects TRBV13 to TRBJ2-7, with a possible D match to TRBD1 (7 bases). CDR1 and CDR2 from the germline V gene are PRHDT and FYEKMQ (reference sequence). The CDR3 sequence is 13 residues long. V was shortened by 5 bases and J by 4 bases, with 12 bases between the two germline ends. This CDR3 reads CASSARGAYEQYF. The CDR3 region has the DNA TGTGCCAGCAGCGCCAGGGGGGCGTACGAGCAGTACTTC.

The J gene is TRBJ2-7, the V gene TRBV5-1, with 7 bases matching TRBD1. The CDR3 length is 16 residues. From germline, CDR1 is SGHRS and CDR2 YFSETQ. Losses at the gene ends were 3 bases for V and 2 bases for J; bases not matched to a gene: 11. CDR3 in amino acids: CASSWPRDSDTYEQYF. CDR3 coding DNA: TGCGCCAGCAGCTGGCCTCGGGACAGTGACACCTACGAGCAGTACTTC.

The chain combines TRBV7-3 with TRBJ1-1, with TRBD1 identical over 8 bases. The CDR3 spans 14 residues. The germline V gene encodes CDR1 SGHTA and CDR2 FQGTGA. J lost 1 base, V lost 4 bases, and 2 bases had no gene match. The CDR3 is CASSSGQGNTEAFF. CDR3 coding DNA: TGTGCCAGCAGCTCCGGACAGGGGAACACTGAAGCTTTCTTT. Supplemented by reference TRBV7-3 and TRBJ1-1, the full variable domain reads GAGVSQTPSNKVTEKGKYVELRCDPISGHTALYWYRQSLGQGPEFLIYFQGTGAADDSGLPNDRFFAVRPEGSVSTLKIQRTERGDSAVYLCASSSGQGNTEAFFGQGTRLTVV.

The chain links TRBV18 to TRBJ2-3, with 8 bases that match TRBD1. V was pared by 5 bases and J by 0 bases, with 7 bases of the junction left unmatched. In germline, CDR1 is KGHSH, CDR2 LQKENI. This CDR3 has 16 residues. In DNA form, the CDR3 reads TGTGCCAGCTCATCCCGACAGGGGCGGAGCACAGATACGCAGTATTTT. It encodes CASSSRQGRSTDTQYF.

This clone has just a few counts. V and J are TRBV10-1 and TRBJ2-7; 7 bases agree with TRBD2. CDR1 and CDR2 from the germline V gene are WNHNN and SYGVQD (reference sequence). Trimming removed 4 bases from V and 6 bases from J; junction bases left unmatched: 6. This CDR3 is built from 13 residues. The CDR3: CASSVGGLCEQYF. The CDR3 DNA reads as TGCGCCAGCAGTGTGGGAGGGTTATGCGAGCAGTACTTC.

CDR3 nucleotides: TGTGCCAGCAGTTTTTGGGCTAGCGGAACCCGCAGGGACGAGCAGTACTTC. Protein sequence: CASSFWASGTRRDEQYF. The V call is TRBV27, the J call TRBJ2-7, with 7 bases aligning to TRBD2. Germline-derived CDR1 and CDR2 are MNHEY and SMNVEV (reference sequence). V trimming: 3 bases; J trimming: 5 bases; junction bases outside the gene matches: 16. This CDR3 is built from 17 residues.

This chain connects TRBV3-1 (or the pseudogene TRBV3-2) to TRBJ1-5; weak D call: TRBD1 (5 bases). The germline gives CDR1 LGHDT, CDR2 YNNKEL (reference sequence). V lost 2 bases to trimming and J lost 3 bases, with 8 bases between them. The CDR3 is 14 amino acids. The CDR3 nucleotides read TGTGCCAGCAGCCAATTAGGGGACAATCAGCCCCAGCATTTT. Residues: CASSQLGDNQPQHF.

This sequence joins TRBV18 and TRBJ1-4, with D possibly being TRBD1 (6 bases). Trimming removed 1 base from V and 8 bases from J, with 14 bases in between. In germline, CDR1 is KGHSH, CDR2 LQKENI. This CDR3 has 15 amino acids. As DNA, the CDR3 is TGTGCCAGCTCACCACAGGGACAAAGGGGGGAAAAACTGTTTTTT. This encodes CASSPQGQRGEKLFF.

The rearrangement joins TRBV18 to TRBJ2-2; D gene unclear. The ends were cut back, 0 bases at V and 7 bases at J, with 9 bases in the middle. This CDR3 is 14 amino acids long. Germline V CDR1 and CDR2: KGHSH, LQKENI. The CDR3 region has the DNA TGTGCCAGCTCACCACCAATTTCGGGCGGGGAGCTGTTTTTT. It specifies CASSPPISGGELFF.

V usage is TRBV3-1 (or the pseudogene TRBV3-2) and J usage is TRBJ2-2, with TRBD1 identical over 9 bases. Germline CDR1 and CDR2: LGHDT and YNNKEL (reference sequence). Germline trimming cut 4 bases from V and 6 bases from J; bases unmatched to any gene: 9. This CDR3 is 16 amino acids long. The CDR3 region is CASSPGQGVKAGELFF. CDR3 bases: TGTGCCAGCAGCCCGGGACAGGGAGTTAAGGCCGGGGAGCTGTTTTTT.

This chain connects TRBV5-1 to TRBJ1-6; the D is unclear. Deletions cut 0 bases from V and 7 bases from J, with 11 bases between. This CDR3 has 15 amino acids. The germline CDR1 and CDR2 sequences are SGHRS and YFSETQ. DNA for the CDR3: TGCGCCAGCAGCTTGGCGCCCGGGGAAAATTCACCCCTCCACTTT. Residues: CASSLAPGENSPLHF.

The rearrangement uses TRBV6-1 and TRBJ2-3; 10 bases match TRBD2. Germline V CDR1 and CDR2: MNHNS, SASEGT. This CDR3 comprises 21 residues. The ends lost 1 base at V and 1 base at J; junction bases unmatched: 17. This CDR3 reads CASSEVSPLGVAGGGTDTQYF. The DNA of the CDR3 is TGTGCCAGCAGTGAAGTTAGCCCCCTTGGGGTAGCGGGGGGCGGCACAGATACGCAGTATTTT.

The V call is TRBV19, the J call TRBJ2-7; 8 bases are shared with TRBD1. After removal of 6 bases from V and 3 bases from J, the junction contained 10 bases not matched to a gene. This CDR3 is built from 15 residues. The germline V gene has CDR1 LNHDA and CDR2 SQIVND (reference sequence). The CDR3 sequence: CASSTGQGLGYEQYF. The CDR3 DNA reads TGTGCCAGTAGCACCGGACAGGGTTTGGGCTACGAGCAGTACTTC.

This sequence joins TRBV6-1 and TRBJ1-1; D is unresolved. The V end was cut by 0 bases, the J end by 4 bases, with 12 bases between. Germline CDR1 reads MNHNS; CDR2 reads SASEGT. The CDR3 has 15 residues. CDR3 in DNA: TGTGCCAGCAGTGAAGCTGGAGACGGCGGCACTGAAGCTTTCTTT. This translates into CASSEAGDGGTEAFF.

This clone was recorded only once. The J gene is TRBJ2-7, the V gene TRBV28; D unclear. Germline values: CDR1 MDHEN, CDR2 SYDVKM. The CDR3 runs to 15 residues. Deletions cut 1 base from V and 4 bases from J, with 14 bases between. Here the CDR3 DNA reads TGTGCCAGCAGTTTATCCCGCGGCTACGTGTACGAGCAGTACTTC. It yields the protein CASSLSRGYVYEQYF.

The chain recombines TRBV18 with TRBJ1-1; no definite D call. There are 14 residues in the CDR3. Germline CDR1 reads KGHSH; CDR2 reads LQKENI. V lost 5 bases and J lost 7, with 17 bases in between. The DNA of the CDR3 is TGTGCCAGCTCAGCAACGAGGGTGGTAGTTGAAGCTTTCTTT. It encodes CASSATRVVVEAFF. Full variable domain (outside the CDR3, taken from reference TRBV18 and TRBJ1-1): NAGVMQNPRHLVRRRGQEARLRCSPMKGHSHVYWYRQLPEEGLKFMVYLQKENIIDESGMPKERFSAEFPKEGPSILRIQQVVRGDSAAYFCASSATRVVVEAFFGQGTRLTVV.

This clone was found once. The V gene is TRBV4-1, the J gene TRBJ1-6; D remains ambiguous. Trimming removed 0 bases from V and 6 bases from J, with 12 bases in between. This CDR3 region has 16 residues. CDR1 is MGHRA and CDR2 is YSYEKL in the germline V gene. The CDR3, as DNA: TGCGCCAGCAGCCAAGATCGCGGCGACCGTAATTCACCCCTCCACTTT. Its protein is CASSQDRGDRNSPLHF.

V usage is TRBV28 and J usage is TRBJ1-1; TRBD1 matches 8 bases. V was pared by 7 bases and J by 5 bases, with 9 bases of the junction left unmatched. This CDR3 is 14 amino acids long. Germline V gene sequence: CDR1 MDHEN, CDR2 SYDVKM. The CDR3 bases are TGTGCCAGCATCTCGGACACAGGGGGAACTGAAGCTTTCTTT. Translation: CASISDTGGTEAFF.

This clone has a single count. The rearrangement links TRBV7-2 to TRBJ2-7, with D maybe TRBD2 (6 bases). The CDR3 runs to 15 residues. V was shortened by 5 bases and J by 2 bases, with 16 bases between the two germline ends. CDR1 SGHTA and CDR2 FQGNSA come from the germline V gene. CDR3 DNA: TGTGCCAGCAGCCACGGGGGAACGACAGCCTACGAGCAGTACTTC. This sequence encodes CASSHGGTTAYEQYF.